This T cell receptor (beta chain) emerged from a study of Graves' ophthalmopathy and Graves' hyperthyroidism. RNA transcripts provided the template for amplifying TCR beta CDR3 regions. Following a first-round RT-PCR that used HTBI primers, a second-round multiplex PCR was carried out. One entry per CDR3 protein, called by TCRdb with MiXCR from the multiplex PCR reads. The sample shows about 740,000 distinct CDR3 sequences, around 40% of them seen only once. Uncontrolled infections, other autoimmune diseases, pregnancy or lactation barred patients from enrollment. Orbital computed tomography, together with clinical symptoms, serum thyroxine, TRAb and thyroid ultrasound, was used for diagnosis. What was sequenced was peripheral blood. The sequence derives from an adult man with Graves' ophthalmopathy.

In DNA form, the CDR3 reads TGTGCCAGCTCTCGGGACAACAACTACGAGCAGTACTTC. This codes for CASSRDNNYEQYF. The chain joins TRBV10-3 to TRBJ2-7; D might be TRBD1 (6 bases). There are 13 residues in the CDR3. V was shortened by 10 bases and J by 3 bases, with 16 bases between the two germline ends. The V gene's germline CDR1 is ENHRY and CDR2 SYGVKD.